This paragraph reports one T cell receptor (beta chain). The sample belongs to a study of blood T cell repertoires in COVID-19. Study as a whole: T cells, B-cell-depleted T cells, or PBMCs supplied cDNA or gDNA.

In the authors' workflow: By means of reference gene primer amplification, nucleated cell counts were estimated. The method was immunoSEQ multiplex PCR; TCRdb's version includes in-frame clones alone and lacks a portion of them. The V and J calls and the clone size are those of that table, but D and trimming were determined from the DNA. The repertoire holds fewer than 400,000 clones, with just under 90% as singletons. V lost 4 bases to trimming and J lost 1 base; unmatched junction nucleotides: 6. CDR3 length equals 16 residues. CDR1 and CDR2 from the germline V gene are PRHDT and FYEKMQ (reference sequence).

The chain uses TRBV13 and TRBJ1-4; 7 bases fit TRBD1. The sequenced sample was peripheral blood. This clonotype was sampled from a woman aged 25 to 39 with COVID-19, enrolled during active disease. The CDR3 sequence: CASSSHYRGTNEKLFF. The DNA for the CDR3 is TGTGCCAGCAGCTCTCACTACAGGGGAACTAATGAAAAACTGTTTTTT.